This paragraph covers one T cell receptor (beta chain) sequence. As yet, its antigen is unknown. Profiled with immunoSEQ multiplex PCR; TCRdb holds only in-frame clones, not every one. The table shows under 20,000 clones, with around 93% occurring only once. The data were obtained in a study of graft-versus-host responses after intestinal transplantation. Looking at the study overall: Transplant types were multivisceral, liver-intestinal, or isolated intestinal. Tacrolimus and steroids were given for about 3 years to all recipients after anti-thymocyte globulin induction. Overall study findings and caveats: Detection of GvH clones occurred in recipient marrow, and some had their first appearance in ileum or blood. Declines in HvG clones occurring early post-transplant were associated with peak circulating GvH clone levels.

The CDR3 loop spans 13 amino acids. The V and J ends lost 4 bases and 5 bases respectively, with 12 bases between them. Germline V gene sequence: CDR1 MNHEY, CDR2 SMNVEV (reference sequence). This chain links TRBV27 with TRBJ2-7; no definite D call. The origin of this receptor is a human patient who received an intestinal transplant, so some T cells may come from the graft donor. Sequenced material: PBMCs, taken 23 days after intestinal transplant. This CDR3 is CASSWPGSHEQYF. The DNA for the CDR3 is TGTGCCAGCAGTTGGCCGGGTTCCCACGAGCAGTACTTC.